The rows below give T cell receptor beta chains drawn from one sample of a study of shared clonotypes between healthy human individuals. Assay: immunoSEQ multiplex PCR; the TCRdb copy retains only in-frame clones and omits some. The sample contains about 730,000 clones, roughly 72% of which appear only once. Material for sequencing was memory CD4+ T cells sorted from blood. These receptors were taken from a woman between 25 and 40 years old in good health. The CDR3 runs from the conserved cysteine through the conserved F or W. D genes are given only for firm matches. Some rows mark clone size as missing; the rest say once, few, many or name a class of expanded clone.

clone_size,j_call,v_call,d_call,cdr3_nt,cdr3_aa
-,TRBJ2-2,TRBV5-1,TRBD1,TGCGCCAGCCAAGGACAGGGTCGGACCGGGGAGCTGTTTTTT,CASQGQGRTGELFF
-,TRBJ1-2,TRBV2,TRBD1,TGTGCCAGCAGTGCGGGACAGGAAGCCGGCTACACCTTC,CASSAGQEAGYTF
-,TRBJ2-1,TRBV10-1,TRBD2,TGCGCCAGCAGCAGGGGTATAGGGACTAGCGGCGAGCAGTTCTTC,CASSRGIGTSGEQFF
-,TRBJ2-3,TRBV28,TRBD2,TGTGCCAGCAGCCCCGGACTAGCGGGAGCAGATACGCAGTATTTT,CASSPGLAGADTQYF
-,TRBJ2-7,TRBV5-1,-,TGCGCCAGCAGCTTAGGGACGGGTCGCGACGAGCAGTACTTC,CASSLGTGRDEQYF
once,TRBJ2-1,TRBV6-5,TRBD2,TGTGCCAGCGGAACTAGCGGGAGTAAGAATGAGCAGTTCTTC,CASGTSGSKNEQFF
-,TRBJ2-2,TRBV11-3,TRBD1,TGTGCCAGCAGCCAAGAGTGGAAACAGGGGTCCATCGGGGAGCTGTTTTTT,CASSQEWKQGSIGELFF
-,TRBJ2-1,TRBV7-2,TRBD2,TGTGCCAGCAGCTTATCGGGCGGGAGATCTTATGAGCAGTTCTTC,CASSLSGGRSYEQFF
-,TRBJ2-1,TRBV7-9,TRBD2,TGTGCCAGCAGGGTGACTAGCGGGAGGGATGAGCAGTTCTTC,CASRVTSGRDEQFF
few,TRBJ1-3,TRBV19,TRBD1,TGTGCCTCAACAGGGGGCCCTGGAAACACCATATATTTT,CASTGGPGNTIYF
-,TRBJ1-1,TRBV7-3,-,TGTGCCAGCAGTCCCTCCGGCAGGGTATACGAAGCTTTCTTT,CASSPSGRVYEAFF
-,TRBJ2-3,TRBV29-1,-,TGCAGCGTCGACCCCCCTGGGGGTGGGACGACAGATACGCAGTATTTT,CSVDPPGGGTTDTQYF